Listed below are T cell receptor beta chains from one sample, sequenced in a study of blood T cell repertoires in COVID-19. TCRdb's table, derived via immunoSEQ multiplex PCR, lists solely in-frame clones and lacks some. The sample records roughly 380,000 clones, 75% to 90% being singletons. The sample consisted of peripheral blood. The receptor set was obtained from a woman in her 40s with COVID-19, enrolled during active disease. Both conserved end residues are part of each CDR3.

TRBJ1-2	TRBV28	CASYLPGQGLNYGYTF
TRBJ2-2	TRBV27	CASSFSGIAGELFF
TRBJ1-5	TRBV28	CASSPDRGGGQPQHF
TRBJ1-6	TRBV3-1/TRBV3-2	CASSQENENSPLHF
TRBJ1-3	TRBV7-3	CASSLVPQGVRNTIYF
TRBJ1-6	TRBV6-5	CASRDPGFGSPLHF
TRBJ2-3	TRBV9	CASSGRGRADTQYF
TRBJ1-1	TRBV28	CASSRPQDTEAFF
TRBJ2-5	TRBV5-4	CASSPPAGTSGLQETQYF
TRBJ2-5	TRBV12-3/TRBV12-4	CASSRKETQYF
TRBJ2-7	TRBV5-6	CASSFLPNSEQYF
TRBJ2-3	TRBV7-3	CASSLYRTSGRSTDTQYF
TRBJ2-7	TRBV27	CASSLNHEQYF
TRBJ1-2	TRBV9	CASSVGTVTYGYTF
TRBJ1-2	TRBV4-1	CASSQETTGLLGALGYGYTF
TRBJ1-1	TRBV7-3	CASSLSPLLGGNTEAFF
TRBJ1-3	TRBV7-6	CASTPRQGNGNTIYF
TRBJ1-5	TRBV7-9	CASSLAQGRPQHF
TRBJ2-5	TRBV5-1	CASSLQGQDRGETQYF
TRBJ2-1	TRBV11-2	CASSSLKGEYNEQFF
TRBJ2-5	TRBV5-1	CASSLAFETQYF
TRBJ1-1	TRBV5-4	CASSLTVSAEAFF
TRBJ1-1	TRBV6-2/TRBV6-3	CASSPRWGNTEAFF
TRBJ1-2	TRBV5-6	CASSSLWTGDYGYTF
TRBJ1-1	TRBV7-8	CASSLDGGAAAFF
TRBJ1-4	TRBV2	CAIRNGGLFF
TRBJ2-1	TRBV27	CASSLVAVYNEQFF
TRBJ1-2	TRBV7-2	CASSFGYGYTF
TRBJ1-1	TRBV12-3/TRBV12-4	CASSLGQGAEAFF
TRBJ1-1	TRBV28	CASSSAGKEAFF